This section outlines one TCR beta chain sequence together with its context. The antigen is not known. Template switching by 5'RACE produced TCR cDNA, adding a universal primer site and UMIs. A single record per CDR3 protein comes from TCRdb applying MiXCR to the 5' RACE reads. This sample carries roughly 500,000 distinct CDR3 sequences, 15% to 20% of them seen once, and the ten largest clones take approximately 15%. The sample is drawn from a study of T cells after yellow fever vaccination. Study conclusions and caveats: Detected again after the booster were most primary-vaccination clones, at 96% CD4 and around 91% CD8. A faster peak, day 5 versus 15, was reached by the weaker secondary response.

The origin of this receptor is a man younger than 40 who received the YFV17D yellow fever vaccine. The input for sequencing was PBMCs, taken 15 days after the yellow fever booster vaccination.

The CDR3 DNA reads as TGCAGTGCTCCCCGGAGAGCGGGGTTGTCAGATACGCAGTATTTT. Protein: CSAPRRAGLSDTQYF. This chain connects TRBV20-1 to TRBJ2-3; TRBD2 agrees at 7 bases. CDR1 is DFQATT, CDR2 SNEGSKA, per germline (reference sequence). J lost 4 bases, V lost 5 bases, and 12 bases had no gene match. The CDR3 has 15 residues.